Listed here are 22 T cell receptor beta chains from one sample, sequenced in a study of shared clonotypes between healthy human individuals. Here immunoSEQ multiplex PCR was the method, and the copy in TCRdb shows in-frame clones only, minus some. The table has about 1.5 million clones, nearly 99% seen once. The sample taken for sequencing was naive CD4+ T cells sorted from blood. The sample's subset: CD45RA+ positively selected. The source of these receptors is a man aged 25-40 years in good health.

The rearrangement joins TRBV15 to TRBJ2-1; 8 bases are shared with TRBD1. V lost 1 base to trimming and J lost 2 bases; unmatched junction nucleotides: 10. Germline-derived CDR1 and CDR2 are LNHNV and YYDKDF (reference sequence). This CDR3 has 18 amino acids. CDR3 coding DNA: TGTGCCACCAGCAGAGTAGTAGGGGCAGGGGGCGCCTACAATGAGCAGTTCTTC. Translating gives CATSRVVGAGGAYNEQFF.

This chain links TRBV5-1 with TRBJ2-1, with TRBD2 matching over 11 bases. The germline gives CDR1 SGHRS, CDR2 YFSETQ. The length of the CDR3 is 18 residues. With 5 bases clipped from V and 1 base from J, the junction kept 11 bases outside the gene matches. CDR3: CASSYNPGTSGSYNEQFF. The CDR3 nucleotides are TGCGCCAGCAGTTATAATCCGGGGACTAGCGGATCCTACAATGAGCAGTTCTTC.

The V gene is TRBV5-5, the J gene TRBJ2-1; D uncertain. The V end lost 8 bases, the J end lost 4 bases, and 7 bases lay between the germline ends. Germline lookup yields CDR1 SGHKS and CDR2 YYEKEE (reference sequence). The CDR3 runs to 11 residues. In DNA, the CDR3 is TGTGCCAGTGAGAGTTACAATGAGCAGTTCTTC. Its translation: CASESYNEQFF.

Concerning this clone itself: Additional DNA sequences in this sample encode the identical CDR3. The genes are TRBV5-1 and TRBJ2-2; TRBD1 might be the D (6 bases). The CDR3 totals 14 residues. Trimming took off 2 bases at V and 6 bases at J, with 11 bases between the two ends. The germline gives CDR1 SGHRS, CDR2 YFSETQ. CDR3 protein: CASSLQGASGELFF. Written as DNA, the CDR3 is TGCGCCAGCAGCTTACAGGGTGCATCCGGGGAGCTGTTTTTT. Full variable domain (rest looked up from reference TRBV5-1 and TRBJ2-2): KAGVTQTPRYLIKTRGQQVTLSCSPISGHRSVSWYQQTPGQGLQFLFEYFSETQRNKGNFPGRFSGRQFSNSRSEMNVSTLELGDSALYLCASSLQGASGELFFGEGSRLTVL.

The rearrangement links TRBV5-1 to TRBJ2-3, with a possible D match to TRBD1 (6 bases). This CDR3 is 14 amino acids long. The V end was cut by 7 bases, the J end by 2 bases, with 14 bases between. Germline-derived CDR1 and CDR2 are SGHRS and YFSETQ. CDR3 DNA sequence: TGCGCCAGCTCCGTAACAGGGCCCACAGATACGCAGTATTTT. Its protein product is CASSVTGPTDTQYF.

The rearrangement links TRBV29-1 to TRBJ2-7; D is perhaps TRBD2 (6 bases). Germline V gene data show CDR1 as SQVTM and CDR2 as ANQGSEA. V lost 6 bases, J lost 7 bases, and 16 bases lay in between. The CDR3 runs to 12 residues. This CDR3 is CSVAGTAVEQYF. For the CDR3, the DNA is TGCAGCGTAGCCGGGACTGCTGTAGAGCAGTACTTC.

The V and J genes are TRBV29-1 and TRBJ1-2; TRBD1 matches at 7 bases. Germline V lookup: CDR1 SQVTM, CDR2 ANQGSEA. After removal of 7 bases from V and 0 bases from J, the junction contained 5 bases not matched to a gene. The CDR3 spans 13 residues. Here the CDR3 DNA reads TGCAGCGCGACCGGGACAGCTAACTATGGCTACACCTTC. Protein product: CSATGTANYGYTF.

Here the CDR3 reads CASSLGGDSYNEQFF. The CDR3 nucleotides read TGTGCCAGCAGCTTAGGAGGGGATTCCTACAATGAGCAGTTCTTC. The chain combines TRBV11-3 with TRBJ2-1; D possibly uses TRBD1 or TRBD2 (5 bases each). This CDR3 comprises 15 residues. V was trimmed by 1 base and J by 1 base, leaving 8 bases between them. CDR1 SGHNT and CDR2 YENEEA come from the germline V gene.

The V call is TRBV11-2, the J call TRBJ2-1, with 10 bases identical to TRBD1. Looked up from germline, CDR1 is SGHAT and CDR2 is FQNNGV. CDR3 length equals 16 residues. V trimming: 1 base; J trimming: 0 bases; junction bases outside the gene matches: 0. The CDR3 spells CASSLGDRGSYNEQFF. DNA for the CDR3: TGTGCCAGCAGCTTAGGGGACAGGGGCTCCTACAATGAGCAGTTCTTC.

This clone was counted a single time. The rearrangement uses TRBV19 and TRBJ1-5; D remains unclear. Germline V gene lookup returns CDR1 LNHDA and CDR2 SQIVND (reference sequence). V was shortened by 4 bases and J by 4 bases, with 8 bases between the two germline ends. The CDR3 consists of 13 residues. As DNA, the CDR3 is TGTGCCAGTAGTAATTTCGAGAATCAGCCCCAGCATTTT. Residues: CASSNFENQPQHF.

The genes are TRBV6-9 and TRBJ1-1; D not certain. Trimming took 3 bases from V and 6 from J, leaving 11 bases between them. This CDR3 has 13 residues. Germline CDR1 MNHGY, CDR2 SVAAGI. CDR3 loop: CASSYPPDSEAFF. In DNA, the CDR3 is TGTGCCAGCAGTTACCCCCCAGACTCTGAAGCTTTCTTT.

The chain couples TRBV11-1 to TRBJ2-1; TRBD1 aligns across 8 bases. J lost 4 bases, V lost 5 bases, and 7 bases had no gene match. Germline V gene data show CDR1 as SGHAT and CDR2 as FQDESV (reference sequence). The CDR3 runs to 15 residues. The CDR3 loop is CASSLDRGFYNEQFF. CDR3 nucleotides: TGTGCCAGCAGCCTAGACAGGGGTTTTTACAATGAGCAGTTCTTC.

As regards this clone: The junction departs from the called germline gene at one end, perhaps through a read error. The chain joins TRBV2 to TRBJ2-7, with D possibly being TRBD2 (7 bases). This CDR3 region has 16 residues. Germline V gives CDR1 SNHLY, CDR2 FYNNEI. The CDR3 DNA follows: TGTGCCAGCAGTGAACGGGGGGCAGGGCGGCCCTCTTTCGCCCACTTC. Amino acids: CASSERGAGRPSFAHF.

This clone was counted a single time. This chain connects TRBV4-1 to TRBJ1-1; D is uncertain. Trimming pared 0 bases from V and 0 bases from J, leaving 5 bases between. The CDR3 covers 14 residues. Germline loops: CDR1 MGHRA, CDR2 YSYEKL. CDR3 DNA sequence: TGCGCCAGCAGCCAAGATCGTATGAACACTGAAGCTTTCTTT. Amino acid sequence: CASSQDRMNTEAFF.

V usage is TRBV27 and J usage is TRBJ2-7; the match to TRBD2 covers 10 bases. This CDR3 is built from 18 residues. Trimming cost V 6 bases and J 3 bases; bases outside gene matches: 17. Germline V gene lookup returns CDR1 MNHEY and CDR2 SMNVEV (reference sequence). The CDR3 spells CASSRGASGSDWSYEQYF. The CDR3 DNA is TGTGCCAGCAGCCGGGGGGCTAGCGGGAGTGATTGGAGCTACGAGCAGTACTTC.

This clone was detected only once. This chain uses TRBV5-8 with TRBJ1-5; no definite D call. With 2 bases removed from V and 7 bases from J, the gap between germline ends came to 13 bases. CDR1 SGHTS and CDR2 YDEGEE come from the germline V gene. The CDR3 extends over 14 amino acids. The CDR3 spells CASSFRSSGQPQHF. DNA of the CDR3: TGTGCCAGCAGCTTTAGATCCAGCGGGCAGCCCCAGCATTTT.

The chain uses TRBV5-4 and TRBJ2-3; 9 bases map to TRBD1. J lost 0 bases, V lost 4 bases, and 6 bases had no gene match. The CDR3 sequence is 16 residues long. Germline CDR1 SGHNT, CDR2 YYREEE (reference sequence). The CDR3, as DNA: TGTGCCAGCAGCGGATACAGGGGGCTGAGCACAGATACGCAGTATTTT. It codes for CASSGYRGLSTDTQYF.

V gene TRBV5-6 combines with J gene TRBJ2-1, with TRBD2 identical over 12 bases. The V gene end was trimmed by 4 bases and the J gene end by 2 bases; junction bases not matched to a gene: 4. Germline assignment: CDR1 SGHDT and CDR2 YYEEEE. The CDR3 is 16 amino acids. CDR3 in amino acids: CASSTGLAGTYNEQFF. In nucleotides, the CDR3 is TGTGCCAGCAGCACCGGACTAGCGGGGACCTACAATGAGCAGTTCTTC.

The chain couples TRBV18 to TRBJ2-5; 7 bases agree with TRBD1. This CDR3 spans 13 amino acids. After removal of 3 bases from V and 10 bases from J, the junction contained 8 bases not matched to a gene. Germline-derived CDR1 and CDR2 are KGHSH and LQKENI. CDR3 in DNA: TGTGCCAGCTCACCCCCAGGGGGAGACGACCAGTACTTC. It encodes CASSPPGGDDQYF. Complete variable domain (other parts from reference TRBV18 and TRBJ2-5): NAGVMQNPRHLVRRRGQEARLRCSPMKGHSHVYWYRQLPEEGLKFMVYLQKENIIDESGMPKERFSAEFPKEGPSILRIQQVVRGDSAAYFCASSPPGGDDQYFGPGTRLLVL.

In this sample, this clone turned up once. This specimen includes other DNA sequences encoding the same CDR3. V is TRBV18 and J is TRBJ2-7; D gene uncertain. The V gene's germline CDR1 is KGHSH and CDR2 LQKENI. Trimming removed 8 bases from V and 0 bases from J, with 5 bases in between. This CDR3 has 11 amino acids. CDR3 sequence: CASASSYEQYF. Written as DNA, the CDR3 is TGTGCCAGCGCATCCTCCTACGAGCAGTACTTC.

In DNA form, the CDR3 reads TGTGCCAGCAGTGAAACGCGGCCGCCAGAGACCCAGTACTTC. This codes for CASSETRPPETQYF. The chain links TRBV6-1 to TRBJ2-5; no clear D gene. This CDR3 comprises 14 residues. V was clipped by 2 bases and J by 4 bases, with 11 bases between them. CDR1 MNHNS and CDR2 SASEGT come from the germline V gene.

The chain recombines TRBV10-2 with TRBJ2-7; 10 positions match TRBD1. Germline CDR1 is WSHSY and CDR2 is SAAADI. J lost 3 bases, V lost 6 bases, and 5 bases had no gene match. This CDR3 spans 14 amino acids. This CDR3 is CASRLGQGIYEQYF. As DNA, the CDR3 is TGCGCCAGCAGGCTGGGACAGGGGATCTACGAGCAGTACTTC.